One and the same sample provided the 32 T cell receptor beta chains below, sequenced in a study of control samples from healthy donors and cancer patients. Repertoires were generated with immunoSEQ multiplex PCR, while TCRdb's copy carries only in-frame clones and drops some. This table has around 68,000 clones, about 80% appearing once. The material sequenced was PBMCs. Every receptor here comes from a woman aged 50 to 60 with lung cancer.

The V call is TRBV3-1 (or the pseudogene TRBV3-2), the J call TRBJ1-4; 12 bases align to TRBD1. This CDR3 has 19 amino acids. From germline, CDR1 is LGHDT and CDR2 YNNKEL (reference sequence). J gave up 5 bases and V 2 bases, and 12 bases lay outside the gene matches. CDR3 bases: TGTGCCAGCAGCCAACCGAGGGGGACAGGGGGCGCTGGGAATGAAAAACTGTTTTTT. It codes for CASSQPRGTGGAGNEKLFF.

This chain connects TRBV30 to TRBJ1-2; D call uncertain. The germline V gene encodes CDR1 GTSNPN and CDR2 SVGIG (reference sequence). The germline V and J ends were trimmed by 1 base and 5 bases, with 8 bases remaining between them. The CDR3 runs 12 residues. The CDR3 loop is CAWSAGVYGYTF. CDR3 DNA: TGTGCCTGGAGTGCCGGGGTGTATGGCTACACCTTC.

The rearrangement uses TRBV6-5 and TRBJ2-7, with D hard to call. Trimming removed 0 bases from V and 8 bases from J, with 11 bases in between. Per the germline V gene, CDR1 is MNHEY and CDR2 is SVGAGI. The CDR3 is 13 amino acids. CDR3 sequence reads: CASSYSNLQQQYF. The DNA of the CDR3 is TGTGCCAGCAGTTACTCGAATCTTCAGCAGCAGTACTTC.

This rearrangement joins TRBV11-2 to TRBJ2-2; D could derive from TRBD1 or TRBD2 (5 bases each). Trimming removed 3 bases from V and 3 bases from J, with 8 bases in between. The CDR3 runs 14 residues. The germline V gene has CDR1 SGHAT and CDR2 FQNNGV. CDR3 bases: TGTGCCAGCAGCTTGGGGGTCCACACCGGGGAGCTGTTTTTT. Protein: CASSLGVHTGELFF.

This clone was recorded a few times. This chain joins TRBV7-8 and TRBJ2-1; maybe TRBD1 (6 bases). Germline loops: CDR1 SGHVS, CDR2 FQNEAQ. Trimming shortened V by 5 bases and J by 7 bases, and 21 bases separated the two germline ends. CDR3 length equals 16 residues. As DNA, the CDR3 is TGTGCCAGCAGCGGTCCAACAGGGCCGGGACGGAATGAGCAGTTCTTC. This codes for CASSGPTGPGRNEQFF.

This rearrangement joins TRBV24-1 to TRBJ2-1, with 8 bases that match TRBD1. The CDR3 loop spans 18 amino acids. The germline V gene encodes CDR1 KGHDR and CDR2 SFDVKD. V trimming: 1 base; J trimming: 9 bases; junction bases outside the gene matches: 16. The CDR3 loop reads CATSDLSGGPGSGSEQFF. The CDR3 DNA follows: TGTGCCACCAGTGATTTATCAGGGGGCCCCGGTAGCGGTAGTGAGCAGTTCTTC.

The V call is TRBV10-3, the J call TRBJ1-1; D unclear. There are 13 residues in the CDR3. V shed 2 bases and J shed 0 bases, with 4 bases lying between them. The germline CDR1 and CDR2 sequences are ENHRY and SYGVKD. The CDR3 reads CAISEGLNTEAFF. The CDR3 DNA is TGTGCCATCAGTGAGGGACTGAACACTGAAGCTTTCTTT.

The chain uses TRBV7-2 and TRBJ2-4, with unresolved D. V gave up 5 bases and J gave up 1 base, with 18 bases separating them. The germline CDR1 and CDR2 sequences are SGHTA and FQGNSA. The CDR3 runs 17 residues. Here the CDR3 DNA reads TGTGCCAGCAGCCCCCTTTTGGGTCCTGAGGCCAAAAACATTCAGTACTTC. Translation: CASSPLLGPEAKNIQYF. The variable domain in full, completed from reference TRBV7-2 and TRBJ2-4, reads GAGVSQSPSNKVTEKGKDVELRCDPISGHTALYWYRQSLGQGLEFLIYFQGNSAPDKSGLPSDRFSAERTGGSVSTLTIQRTQQEDSAVYLCASSPLLGPEAKNIQYFGAGTRLSVL.

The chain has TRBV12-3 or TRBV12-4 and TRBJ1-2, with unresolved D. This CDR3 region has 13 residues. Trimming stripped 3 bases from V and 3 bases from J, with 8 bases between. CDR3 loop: CASSFPGYYGYTF. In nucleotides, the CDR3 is TGTGCCAGCAGTTTCCCGGGTTACTATGGCTACACCTTC.

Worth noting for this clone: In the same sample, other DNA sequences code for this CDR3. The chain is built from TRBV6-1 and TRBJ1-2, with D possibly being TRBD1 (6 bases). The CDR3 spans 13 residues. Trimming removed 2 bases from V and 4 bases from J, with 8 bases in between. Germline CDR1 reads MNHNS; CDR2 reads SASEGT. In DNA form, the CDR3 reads TGTGCCAGCAGTGAACAGGGGAGCTATGGCTACACCTTC. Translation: CASSEQGSYGYTF.

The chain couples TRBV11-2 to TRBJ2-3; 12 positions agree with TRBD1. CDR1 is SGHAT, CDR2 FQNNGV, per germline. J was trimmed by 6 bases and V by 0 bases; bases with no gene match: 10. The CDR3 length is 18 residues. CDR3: CASSLEGTGGAGWDTQYF. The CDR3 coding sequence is TGTGCCAGCAGCTTAGAAGGGACAGGGGGCGCGGGATGGGATACGCAGTATTTT.

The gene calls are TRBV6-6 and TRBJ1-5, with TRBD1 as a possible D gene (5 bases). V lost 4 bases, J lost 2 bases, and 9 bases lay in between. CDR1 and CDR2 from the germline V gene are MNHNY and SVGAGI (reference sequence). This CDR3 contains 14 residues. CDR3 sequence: CASSSQVGNQPQHF. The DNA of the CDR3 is TGTGCCAGCAGTTCACAGGTGGGCAATCAGCCCCAGCATTTT.

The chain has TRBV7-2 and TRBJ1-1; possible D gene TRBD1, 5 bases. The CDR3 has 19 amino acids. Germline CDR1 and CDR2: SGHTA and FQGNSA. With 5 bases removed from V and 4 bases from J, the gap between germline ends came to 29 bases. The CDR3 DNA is TGTGCCAGCAGCCCCCGGTGGCACATCTCGGGGGGAAGGGGCACTGAAGCTTTCTTT. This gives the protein CASSPRWHISGGRGTEAFF.

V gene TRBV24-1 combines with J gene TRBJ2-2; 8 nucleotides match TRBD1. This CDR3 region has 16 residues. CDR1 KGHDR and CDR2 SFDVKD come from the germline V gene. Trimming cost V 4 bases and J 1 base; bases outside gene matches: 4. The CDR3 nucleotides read TGTGCCACCAGTGACCCCGGGACAGGGAACACCGGGGAGCTGTTTTTT. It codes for CATSDPGTGNTGELFF.

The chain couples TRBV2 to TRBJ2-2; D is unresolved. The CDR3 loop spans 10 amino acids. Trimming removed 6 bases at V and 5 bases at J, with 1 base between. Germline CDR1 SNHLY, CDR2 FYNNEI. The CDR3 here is CASRTGELFF. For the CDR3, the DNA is TGTGCCAGCAGAACCGGGGAGCTGTTTTTT.

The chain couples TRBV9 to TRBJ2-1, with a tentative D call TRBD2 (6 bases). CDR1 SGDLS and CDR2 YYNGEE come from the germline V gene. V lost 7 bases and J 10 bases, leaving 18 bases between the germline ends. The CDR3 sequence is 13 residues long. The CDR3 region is CASRPGTALEQFF. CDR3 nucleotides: TGTGCCAGCCGTCCCGGGACTGCACTCGAGCAGTTCTTC.

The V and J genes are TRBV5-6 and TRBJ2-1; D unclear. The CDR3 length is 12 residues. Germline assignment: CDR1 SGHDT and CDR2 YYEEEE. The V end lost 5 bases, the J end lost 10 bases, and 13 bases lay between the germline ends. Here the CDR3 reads CASSRPWMEQFF. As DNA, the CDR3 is TGTGCCAGCAGTAGACCTTGGATGGAGCAGTTCTTC.

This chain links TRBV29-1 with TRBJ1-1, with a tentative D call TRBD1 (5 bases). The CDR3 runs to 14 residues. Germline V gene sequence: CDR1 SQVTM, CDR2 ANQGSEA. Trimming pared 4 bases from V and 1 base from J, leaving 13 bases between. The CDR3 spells CSVGGDRSNTEAFF. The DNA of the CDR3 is TGCAGCGTTGGGGGAGACAGATCGAACACTGAAGCTTTCTTT.

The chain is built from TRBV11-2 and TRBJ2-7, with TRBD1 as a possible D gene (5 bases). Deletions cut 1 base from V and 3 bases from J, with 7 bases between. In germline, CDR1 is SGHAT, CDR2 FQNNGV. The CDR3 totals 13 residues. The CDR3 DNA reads TGTGCCAGCAGCTTAGGTGACAGCTACGAGCAGTACTTC. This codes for CASSLGDSYEQYF.

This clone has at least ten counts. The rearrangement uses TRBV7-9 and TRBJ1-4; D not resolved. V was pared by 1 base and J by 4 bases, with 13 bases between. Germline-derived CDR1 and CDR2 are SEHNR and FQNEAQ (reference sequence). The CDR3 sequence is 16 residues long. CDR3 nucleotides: TGTGCCAGCAGCTTAGAACTTGGAGGGAATAATGAAAAACTGTTTTTT. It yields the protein CASSLELGGNNEKLFF.

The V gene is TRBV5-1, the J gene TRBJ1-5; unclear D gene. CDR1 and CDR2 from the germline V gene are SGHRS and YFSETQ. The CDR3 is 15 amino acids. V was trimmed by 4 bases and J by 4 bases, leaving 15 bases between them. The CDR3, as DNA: TGCGCCAGCAGCCTAACGAACGGGCCGAATCAGCCCCAGCATTTT. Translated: CASSLTNGPNQPQHF.

The CDR3 is CASSSLRGTGLNIQYF. The CDR3 DNA sequence: TGTGCCAGCAGCTCATTGAGGGGGACAGGGTTAAACATTCAGTACTTC. The rearrangement joins TRBV13 to TRBJ2-4; 9 bases map to TRBD1. Trimming removed 4 bases from V and 6 bases from J; junction bases left unmatched: 10. Germline V CDR1 and CDR2: PRHDT, FYEKMQ (reference sequence). This CDR3 contains 16 residues.

CDR3 coding DNA: TGTGCCACCAGCAGAGGGACAGGGGAAAATCAGCCCCAGCATTTT. This gives the protein CATSRGTGENQPQHF. The V call is TRBV15, the J call TRBJ1-5, with TRBD1 identical over 9 bases. This CDR3 contains 15 residues. Trimming removed 1 base from V and 4 bases from J; junction bases left unmatched: 2. Germline CDR1 reads LNHNV; CDR2 reads YYDKDF (reference sequence).

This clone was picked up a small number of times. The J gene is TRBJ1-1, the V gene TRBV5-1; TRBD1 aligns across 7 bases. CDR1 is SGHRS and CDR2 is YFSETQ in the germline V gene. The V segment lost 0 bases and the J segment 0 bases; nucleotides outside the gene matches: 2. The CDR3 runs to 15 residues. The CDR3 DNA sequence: TGCGCCAGCAGCTTGGCGGGGACAGTGAACACTGAAGCTTTCTTT. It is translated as CASSLAGTVNTEAFF.

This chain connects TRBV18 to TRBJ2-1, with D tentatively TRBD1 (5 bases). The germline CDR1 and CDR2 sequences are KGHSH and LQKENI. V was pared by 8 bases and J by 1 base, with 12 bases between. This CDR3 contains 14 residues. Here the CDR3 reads CASRRAGSYNEQFF. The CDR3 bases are TGTGCCAGCCGACGGGCAGGGTCCTACAATGAGCAGTTCTTC.

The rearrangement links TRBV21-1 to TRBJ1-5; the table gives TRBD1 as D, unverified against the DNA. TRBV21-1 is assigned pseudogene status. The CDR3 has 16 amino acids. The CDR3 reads CASSTQGEESNQPQHF. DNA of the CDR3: TGTGCCAGCAGCACTCAGGGGGAGGAAAGCAATCAGCCCCAGCATTTT.

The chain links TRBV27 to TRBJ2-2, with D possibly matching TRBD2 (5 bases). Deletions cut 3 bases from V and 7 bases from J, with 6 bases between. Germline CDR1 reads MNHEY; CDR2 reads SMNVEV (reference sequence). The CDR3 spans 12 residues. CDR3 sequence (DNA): TGTGCCAGCAGTTTTGGAGGCGGGGAGCTGTTTTTT. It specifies CASSFGGGELFF.

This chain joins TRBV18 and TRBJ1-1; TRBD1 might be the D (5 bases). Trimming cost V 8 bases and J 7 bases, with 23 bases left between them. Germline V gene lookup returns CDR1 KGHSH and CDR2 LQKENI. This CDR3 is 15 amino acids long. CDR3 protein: CASARSTLRGSEAFF. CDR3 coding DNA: TGTGCCAGCGCCCGGAGCACGCTAAGGGGAAGTGAAGCTTTCTTT.

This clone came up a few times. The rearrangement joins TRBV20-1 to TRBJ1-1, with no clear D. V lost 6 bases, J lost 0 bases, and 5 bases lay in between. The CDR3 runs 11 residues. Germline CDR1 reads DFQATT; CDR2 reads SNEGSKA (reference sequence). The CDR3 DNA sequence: TGCAGTGCGTTCTTGAACACTGAAGCTTTCTTT. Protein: CSAFLNTEAFF.

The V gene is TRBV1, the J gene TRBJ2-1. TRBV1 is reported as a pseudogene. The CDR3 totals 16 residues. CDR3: CTSSQDRGGTACEQFF. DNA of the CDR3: TGCACCAGCAGCCAAGATAGGGGGGGGACAGCCTGTGAGCAGTTCTTC.

CDR3 sequence reads: CATSRGQGNTEAFF. In DNA form, the CDR3 reads TGTGCCACCAGCAGAGGGCAGGGGAACACTGAAGCTTTCTTT. The chain uses TRBV15 and TRBJ1-1; tentatively, D is TRBD1 (5 bases). CDR3 length: 14 residues. Germline values: CDR1 LNHNV, CDR2 YYDKDF (reference sequence). V shed 1 base and J shed 1 base, with 7 bases lying between them.

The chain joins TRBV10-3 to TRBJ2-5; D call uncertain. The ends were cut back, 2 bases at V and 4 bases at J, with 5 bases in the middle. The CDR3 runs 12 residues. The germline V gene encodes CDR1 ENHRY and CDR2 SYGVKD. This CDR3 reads CAISENRETQYF. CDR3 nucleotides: TGTGCCATCAGTGAGAACAGAGAGACCCAGTACTTC.